This T cell receptor beta chain was identified in a study of T cell responses to AZD1222 COVID-19 vaccine. Findings of the study overall: Spike-specific TCR depth and breadth grew after two AZD1222 doses.

A note on this clone: Its antigen is as yet unknown.

The germline CDR1 and CDR2 sequences are SGHTS and YDEGEE. V was trimmed by 0 bases and J by 1 base, leaving 7 bases between them. The CDR3 has 14 amino acids. Data came from immunoSEQ multiplex PCR; TCRdb stores just in-frame clones and leaves some out. The sample contains 150,000 to 190,000 clones, over 75% of which appear only once. This receptor was identified in an adult in good health. The chain joins TRBV5-8 to TRBJ1-1; unclear D gene. The sequencing used peripheral blood, collected on day 0 of AZD1222 vaccination. In DNA, the CDR3 is TGTGCCAGCAGCTTGGACTCACCGAACACTGAAGCTTTCTTT. It yields the protein CASSLDSPNTEAFF.